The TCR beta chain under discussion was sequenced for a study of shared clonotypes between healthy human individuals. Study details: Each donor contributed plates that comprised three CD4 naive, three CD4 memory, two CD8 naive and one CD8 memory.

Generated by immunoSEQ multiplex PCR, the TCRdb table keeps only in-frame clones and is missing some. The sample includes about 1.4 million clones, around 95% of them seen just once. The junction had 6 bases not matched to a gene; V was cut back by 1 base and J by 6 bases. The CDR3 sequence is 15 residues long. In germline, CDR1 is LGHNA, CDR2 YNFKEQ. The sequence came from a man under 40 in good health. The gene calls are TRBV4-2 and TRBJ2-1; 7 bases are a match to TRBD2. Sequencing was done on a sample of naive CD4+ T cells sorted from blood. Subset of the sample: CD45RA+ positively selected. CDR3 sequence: CASSQVVREANEQFF. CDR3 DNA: TGTGCCAGCAGCCAAGTTGTCCGGGAGGCCAATGAGCAGTTCTTC.